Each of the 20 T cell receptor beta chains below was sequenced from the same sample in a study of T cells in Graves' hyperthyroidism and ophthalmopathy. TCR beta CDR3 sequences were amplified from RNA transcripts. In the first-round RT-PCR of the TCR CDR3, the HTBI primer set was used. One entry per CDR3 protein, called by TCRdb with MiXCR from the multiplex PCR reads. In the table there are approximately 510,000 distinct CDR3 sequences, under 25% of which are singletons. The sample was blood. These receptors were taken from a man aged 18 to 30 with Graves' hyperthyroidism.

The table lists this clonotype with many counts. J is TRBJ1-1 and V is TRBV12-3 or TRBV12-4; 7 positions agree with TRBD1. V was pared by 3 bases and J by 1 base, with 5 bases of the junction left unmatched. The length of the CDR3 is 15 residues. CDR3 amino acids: CASSLTTGENTEAFF. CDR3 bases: TGTGCCAGCAGTTTGACAACAGGGGAGAACACTGAAGCTTTCTTT.

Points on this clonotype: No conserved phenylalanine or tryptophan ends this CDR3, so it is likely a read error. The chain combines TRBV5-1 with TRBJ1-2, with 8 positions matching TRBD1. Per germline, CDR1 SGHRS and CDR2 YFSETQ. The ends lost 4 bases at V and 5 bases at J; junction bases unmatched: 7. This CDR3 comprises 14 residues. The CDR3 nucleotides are TGCGCCAGCAGCAGAACAGGGGGTGATTATGGCTACACCGTC. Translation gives CASSRTGGDYGYTV.

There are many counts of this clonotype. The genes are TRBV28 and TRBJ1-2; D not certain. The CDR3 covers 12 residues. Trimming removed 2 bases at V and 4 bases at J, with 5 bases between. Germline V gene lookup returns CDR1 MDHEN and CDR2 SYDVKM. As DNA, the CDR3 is TGTGCCAGCAGTTTACCGGGCTATGGCTACACCTTC. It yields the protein CASSLPGYGYTF.

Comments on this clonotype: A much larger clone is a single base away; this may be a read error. This chain's CDR3 is CAGSLRGSYGEQYF. CDR3 nucleotide sequence: TGTGCCGGCAGTTTACGAGGGTCGTATGGCGAGCAGTACTTC. The V call is TRBV27, the J call TRBJ2-7, with D possibly TRBD2 on 5 matching bases. Germline loops: CDR1 MNHEY, CDR2 SMNVEV (reference sequence). The CDR3 has 14 residues.

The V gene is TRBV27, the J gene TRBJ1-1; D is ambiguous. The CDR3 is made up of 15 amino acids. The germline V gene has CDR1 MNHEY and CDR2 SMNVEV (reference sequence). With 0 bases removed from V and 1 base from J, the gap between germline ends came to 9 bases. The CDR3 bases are TGTGCCAGCAGTTTATCCAGGCCGCGGAACACTGAAGCTTTCTTT. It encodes CASSLSRPRNTEAFF.

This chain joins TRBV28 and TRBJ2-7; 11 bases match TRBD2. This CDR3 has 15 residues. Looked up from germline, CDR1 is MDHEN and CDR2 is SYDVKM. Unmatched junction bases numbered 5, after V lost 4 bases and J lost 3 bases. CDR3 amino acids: CASSSPTSGIYEQYF. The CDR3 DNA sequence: TGTGCCAGCAGTTCGCCGACTAGCGGGATCTACGAGCAGTACTTC.

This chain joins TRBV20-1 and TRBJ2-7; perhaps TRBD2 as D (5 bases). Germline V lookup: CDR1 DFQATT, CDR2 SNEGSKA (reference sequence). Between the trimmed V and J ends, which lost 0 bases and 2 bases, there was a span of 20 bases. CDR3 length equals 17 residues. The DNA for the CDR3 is TGCAGTGCTAGAGATAGAGGCGGGCCGCACCTGACCTACGAGCAGTACTTC. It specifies CSARDRGGPHLTYEQYF.

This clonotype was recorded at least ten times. The CDR3 DNA reads TGTGCCAGTAGCCGGACAGGGGGGAATGGCTACACCTTC. Its protein product is CASSRTGGNGYTF. The rearrangement links TRBV7-9 to TRBJ1-2, with TRBD1 matching over 10 bases. There are 13 residues in the CDR3. CDR1 and CDR2 (germline): SEHNR, FQNEAQ (reference sequence). Unmatched junction bases numbered 7, after V lost 9 bases and J lost 6 bases.

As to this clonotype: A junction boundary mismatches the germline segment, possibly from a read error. CDR3 sequence reads: CSARGGAGNQAQHF. CDR3 DNA: TGCAGTGCCCGTGGGGGGGCTGGCAATCAGGCCCAGCATTTT. V is TRBV20-1 and J is TRBJ1-5; D might be TRBD1 (6 bases). The germline V gene has CDR1 DFQATT and CDR2 SNEGSKA (reference sequence). The CDR3 loop spans 14 amino acids.

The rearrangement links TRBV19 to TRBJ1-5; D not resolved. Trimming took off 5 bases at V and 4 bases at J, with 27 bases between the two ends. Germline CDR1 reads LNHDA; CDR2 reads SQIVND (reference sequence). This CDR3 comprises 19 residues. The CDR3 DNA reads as TGTGCCAGTAGTTCGCAGCGGGAGAAACTAACCGTCGGTAATCAGCCCCAGCATTTT. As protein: CASSSQREKLTVGNQPQHF.

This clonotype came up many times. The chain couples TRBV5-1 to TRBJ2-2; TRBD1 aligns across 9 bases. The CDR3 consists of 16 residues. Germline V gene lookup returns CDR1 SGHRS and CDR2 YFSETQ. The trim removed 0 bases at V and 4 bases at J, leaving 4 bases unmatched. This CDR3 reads CASSLGDRAFTGELFF. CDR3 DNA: TGCGCCAGCAGCTTGGGGGACAGGGCGTTCACCGGGGAGCTGTTTTTT.

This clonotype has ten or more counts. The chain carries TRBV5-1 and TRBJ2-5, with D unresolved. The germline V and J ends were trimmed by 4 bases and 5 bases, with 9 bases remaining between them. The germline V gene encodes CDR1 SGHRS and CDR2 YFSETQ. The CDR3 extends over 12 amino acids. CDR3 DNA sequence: TGCGCCAGCAGCGAGCCTTTGGAGACCCAGTACTTC. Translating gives CASSEPLETQYF.

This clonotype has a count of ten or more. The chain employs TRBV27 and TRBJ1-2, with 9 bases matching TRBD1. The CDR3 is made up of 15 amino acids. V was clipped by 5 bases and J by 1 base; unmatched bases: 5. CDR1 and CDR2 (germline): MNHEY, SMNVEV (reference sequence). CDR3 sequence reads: CASSPRTGVNYGYTF. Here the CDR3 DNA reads TGTGCCAGCAGTCCCCGGACAGGGGTTAACTATGGCTACACCTTC.

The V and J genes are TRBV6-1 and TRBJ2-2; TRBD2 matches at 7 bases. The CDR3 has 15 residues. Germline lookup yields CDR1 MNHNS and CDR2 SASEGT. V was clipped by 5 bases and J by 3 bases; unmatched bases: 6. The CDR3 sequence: CASSQNGGYTGELFF. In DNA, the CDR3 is TGTGCCAGCAGTCAGAACGGGGGGTACACCGGGGAGCTGTTTTTT.

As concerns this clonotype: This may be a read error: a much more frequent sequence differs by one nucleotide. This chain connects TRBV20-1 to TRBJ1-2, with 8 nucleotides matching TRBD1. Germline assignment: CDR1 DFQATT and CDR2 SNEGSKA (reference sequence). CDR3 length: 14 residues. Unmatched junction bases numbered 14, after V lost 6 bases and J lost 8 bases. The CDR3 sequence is CSAASFGQGYGYTF. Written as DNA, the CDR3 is TGCAGTGCGGCTTCATTTGGACAGGGCTACGGCTACACCTTC.

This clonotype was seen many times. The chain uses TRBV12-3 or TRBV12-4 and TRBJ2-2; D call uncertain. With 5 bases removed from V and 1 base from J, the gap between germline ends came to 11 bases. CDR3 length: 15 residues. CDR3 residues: CASSPVGLNTGELFF. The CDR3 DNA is TGTGCCAGCAGTCCCGTCGGTCTGAACACCGGGGAGCTGTTTTTT.

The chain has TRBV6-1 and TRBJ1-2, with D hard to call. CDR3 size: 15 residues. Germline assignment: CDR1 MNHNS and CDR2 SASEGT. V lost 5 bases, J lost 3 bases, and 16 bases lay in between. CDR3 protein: CASSPTGRRHYGYTF. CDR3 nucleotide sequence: TGTGCCAGCAGTCCGACGGGCAGGAGGCACTATGGCTACACCTTC.

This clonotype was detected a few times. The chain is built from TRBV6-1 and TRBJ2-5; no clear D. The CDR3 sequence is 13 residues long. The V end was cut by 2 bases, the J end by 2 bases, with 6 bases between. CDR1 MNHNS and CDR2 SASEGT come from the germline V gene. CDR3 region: CASSEINQETQYF. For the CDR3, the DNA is TGTGCCAGCAGTGAAATCAATCAAGAGACCCAGTACTTC.

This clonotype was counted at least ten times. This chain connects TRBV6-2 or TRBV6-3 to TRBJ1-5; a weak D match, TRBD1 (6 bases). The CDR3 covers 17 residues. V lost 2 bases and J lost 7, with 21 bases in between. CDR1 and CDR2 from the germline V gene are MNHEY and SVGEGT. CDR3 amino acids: CASSYVRGRGREQPQHF. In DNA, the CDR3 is TGTGCCAGCAGTTACGTTAGGGGCAGGGGAAGGGAACAGCCCCAGCATTTT.

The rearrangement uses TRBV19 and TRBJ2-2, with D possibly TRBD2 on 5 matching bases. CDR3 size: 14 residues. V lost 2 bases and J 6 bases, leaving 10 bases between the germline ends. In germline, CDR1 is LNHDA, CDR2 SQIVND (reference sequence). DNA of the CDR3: TGTGCCAGTAGTATATCGGGATTTCCCGGGGAGCTGTTTTTT. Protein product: CASSISGFPGELFF.